This T cell receptor (beta chain) was captured by sequencing in a study of T-cell memory formation after mild COVID-19. Each CDR3 protein gets one entry after TCRdb re-called the 5' RACE reads with MiXCR. This table holds almost 550,000 distinct CDR3 sequences, roughly 22% found once. Sequenced input: PBMCs or a T cell subset sorted from them (not recorded which). The origin of this receptor is an adult woman who had mild COVID-19 (a few samples of this study predate the infection). Cell type and time point are not known.

DNA for the CDR3: TGTGCCAGTAGGAGGGGACTACTCAGCGAGCAGTACTTC. Amino acids: CASRRGLLSEQYF. The chain recombines TRBV19 with TRBJ2-7; the match to TRBD2 covers 7 bases. The CDR3 has 13 residues. J was trimmed by 6 bases and V by 6 bases; bases with no gene match: 8. Looked up from germline, CDR1 is LNHDA and CDR2 is SQIVND (reference sequence).